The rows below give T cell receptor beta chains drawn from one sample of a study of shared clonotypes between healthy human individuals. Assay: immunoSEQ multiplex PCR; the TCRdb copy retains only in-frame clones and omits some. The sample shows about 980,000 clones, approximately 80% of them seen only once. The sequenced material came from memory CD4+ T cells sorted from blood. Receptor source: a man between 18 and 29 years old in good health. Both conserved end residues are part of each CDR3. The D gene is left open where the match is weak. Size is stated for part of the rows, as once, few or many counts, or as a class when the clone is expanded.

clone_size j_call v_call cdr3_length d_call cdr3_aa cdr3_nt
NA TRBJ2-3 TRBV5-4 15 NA CATKGGSSGPDTQYF TGTGCCACCAAAGGAGGCTCCTCGGGCCCAGATACGCAGTATTTT
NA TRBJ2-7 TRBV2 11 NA CASLEGSEQYF TGTGCCAGCTTGGAGGGTAGCGAGCAGTACTTC
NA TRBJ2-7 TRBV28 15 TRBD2 CASSFPAGGPHEQYF TGTGCCAGCAGTTTCCCAGCGGGGGGGCCCCACGAGCAGTACTTC
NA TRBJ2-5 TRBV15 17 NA CATSRDLWGGSQETQYF TGTGCCACCAGCAGAGATCTATGGGGGGGCAGCCAAGAGACCCAGTACTTC
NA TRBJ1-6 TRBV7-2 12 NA CASSRDSLALHF TGTGCCAGCAGCAGAGACAGTCTAGCCCTCCACTTT
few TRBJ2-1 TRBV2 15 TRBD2 CASNPGTSRVVEQFF TGTGCCAGCAACCCCGGGACTAGTAGGGTCGTTGAGCAGTTCTTC
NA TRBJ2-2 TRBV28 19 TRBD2 CASSFPGTSGGTNTGELFF TGTGCCAGCAGTTTCCCCGGGACTAGCGGGGGGACGAACACCGGGGAGCTGTTTTTT
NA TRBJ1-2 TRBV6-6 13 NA CASSHGEIKGYTF TGTGCCAGCAGCCACGGGGAGATCAAGGGCTACACCTTC
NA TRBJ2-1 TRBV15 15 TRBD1 CATSRDRTGWNEQFF TGTGCCACCAGCAGAGACCGGACAGGTTGGAATGAGCAGTTCTTC
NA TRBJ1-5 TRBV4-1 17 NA CASSQDPQVGSNQPQHF TGCGCCAGCAGCCAAGACCCCCAGGTAGGAAGCAATCAGCCCCAGCATTTT
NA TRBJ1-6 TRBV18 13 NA CASSPGPGQALHF TGTGCCAGCTCACCAGGACCGGGTCAAGCCCTCCACTTT
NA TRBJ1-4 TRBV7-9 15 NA CASSAVGQINEKLFF TGTGCCAGCAGCGCAGTGGGGCAGATTAATGAAAAACTGTTTTTT
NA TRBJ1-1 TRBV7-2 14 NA CASSSPHSGTEAFF TGTGCCAGCAGCTCCCCTCACTCAGGCACTGAAGCTTTCTTT
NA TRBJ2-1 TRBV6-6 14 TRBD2 CATHGPGGANEQFF TGTGCCACCCACGGCCCGGGAGGAGCCAATGAGCAGTTCTTC
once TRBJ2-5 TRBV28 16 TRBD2 CASSLSAGGGQETQYF TGTGCCAGCAGTTTGTCCGCGGGGGGGGGTCAAGAGACCCAGTACTTC
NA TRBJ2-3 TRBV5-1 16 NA CASHRQSGLPTDTQYF TGCGCCTCACATCGGCAGAGCGGGCTTCCCACAGATACGCAGTATTTT
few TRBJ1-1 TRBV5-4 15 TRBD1 CASSDAKGASTEAFF TGTGCCAGCAGCGACGCTAAGGGGGCGTCCACTGAAGCTTTCTTT
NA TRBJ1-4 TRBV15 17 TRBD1 CATSRARGQGLNEKLFF TGTGCCACCAGCAGAGCTCGGGGACAGGGATTAAATGAAAAACTGTTTTTT
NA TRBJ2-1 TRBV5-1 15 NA CASSLEAGSYNEQFF TGCGCCAGCAGCTTGGAAGCAGGTTCCTACAATGAGCAGTTCTTC
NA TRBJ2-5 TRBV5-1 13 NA CASSLRQEETQYF TGCGCCAGCAGCTTGAGACAGGAAGAGACCCAGTACTTC
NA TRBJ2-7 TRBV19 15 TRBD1 CASSISWTGPYEQYF TGTGCCAGTAGTATAAGTTGGACAGGACCCTACGAGCAGTACTTC
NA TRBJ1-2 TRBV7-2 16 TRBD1 CASSLAARTGGDGYTF TGTGCCAGCAGCTTAGCGGCCCGGACAGGGGGAGATGGCTACACCTTC
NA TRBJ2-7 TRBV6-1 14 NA CASRLDRSSYEQYF TGTGCCAGCAGGTTGGACAGATCCTCCTACGAGCAGTACTTC
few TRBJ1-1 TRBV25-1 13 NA CASRFTGYTEAFF TGTGCCAGCAGGTTCACAGGGTACACTGAAGCTTTCTTT
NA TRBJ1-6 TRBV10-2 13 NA CASSESRNSPLHF TGCGCCAGCAGTGAGTCGCGGAATTCACCCCTCCACTTT
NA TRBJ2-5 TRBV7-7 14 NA CASSAGLPVETQYF TGTGCTAGCAGCGCAGGACTGCCGGTAGAGACCCAGTACTTC
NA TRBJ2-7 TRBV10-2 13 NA CASSAWTGYEQYF TGCGCCAGCAGCGCTTGGACTGGTTACGAGCAGTACTTC
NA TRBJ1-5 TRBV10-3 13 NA CAISEVGNQPQHF TGTGCCATCAGTGAGGTAGGCAATCAGCCCCAGCATTTT
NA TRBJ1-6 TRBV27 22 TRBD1 CASSPFIPGQPSLTSYNSPLHF TGTGCCAGCAGTCCGTTCATCCCGGGACAGCCCTCTTTGACCTCCTATAATTCACCCCTCCACTTT
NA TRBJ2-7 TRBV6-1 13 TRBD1 CASAHRTGYEQYF TGTGCCAGCGCTCACCGGACAGGTTACGAGCAGTACTTC
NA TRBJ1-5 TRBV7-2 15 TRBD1 CASSSGGANNQPQHF TGTGCCAGCAGCTCAGGGGGCGCCAACAATCAGCCCCAGCATTTT
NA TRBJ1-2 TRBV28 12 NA CASSFSNYGYTF TGTGCCAGCAGTTTCAGTAACTATGGCTACACCTTC
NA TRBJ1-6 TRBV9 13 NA CASSVAPPAPLHF TGTGCCAGCAGCGTAGCTCCCCCGGCACCCCTCCACTTT
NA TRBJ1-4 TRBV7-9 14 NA CASRPGVVYEKLFF TGTGCCAGCAGGCCAGGGGTCGTTTATGAAAAACTGTTTTTT
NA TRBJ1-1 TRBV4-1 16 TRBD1 CASRPGQGTLNTEAFF TGCGCCAGCAGACCGGGACAGGGGACTCTCAACACTGAAGCTTTCTTT
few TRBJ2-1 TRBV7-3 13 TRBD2 CASSVAGGREQFF TGTGCCAGCAGCGTAGCGGGGGGGCGTGAGCAGTTCTTC
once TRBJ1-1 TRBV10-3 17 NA CAISVGGLIGSNTEAFF TGTGCCATCAGTGTCGGTGGGCTGATCGGTTCGAACACTGAAGCTTTCTTT
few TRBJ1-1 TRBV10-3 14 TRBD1 CAISQGQSLTEAFF TGTGCCATCAGTCAGGGACAGTCCCTCACTGAAGCTTTCTTT
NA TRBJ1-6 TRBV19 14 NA CASSGDSSNSPLHF TGTGCCAGTAGTGGGGATTCGTCCAATTCACCCCTCCACTTT
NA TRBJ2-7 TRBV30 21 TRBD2 CAWRANILTSDQRVSSYEQYF TGTGCCTGGAGAGCAAATATCCTGACTAGCGACCAACGTGTCAGCTCCTACGAGCAGTACTTC
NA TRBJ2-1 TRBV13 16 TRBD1 CASSLERTGGYNEQFF TGTGCCAGCAGCTTGGAAAGGACAGGGGGGTACAATGAGCAGTTCTTC
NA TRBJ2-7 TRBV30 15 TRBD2 CAWRQTSGSPYEQYF TGTGCCTGGAGGCAGACTAGCGGGAGCCCTTACGAGCAGTACTTC
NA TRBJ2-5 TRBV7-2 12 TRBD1 CASSHRGETQYF TGTGCCAGCAGCCACAGGGGCGAGACCCAGTACTTC
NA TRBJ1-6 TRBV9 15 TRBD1 CASSVVGQDNSPLHF TGTGCCAGCAGCGTAGTGGGACAGGATAATTCACCCCTCCACTTT